This T cell receptor (beta chain) was found in a study of yellow fever vaccine responses in identical twins (dated by TCRdb to the late 2010s). Regarding the research as a whole: In the study, vaccine-responding T cell clones were precisely tracked in identical twins.

In regard to this clonotype: The antigen it recognizes is unknown. No much larger clone exists at a distance of one base, and base qualities are not known.

Library generation was performed with RT-PCR. Sequencing relied on an Illumina HiSeq 2500. TCRdb redid the processing of the public reads, applying fastp at Q25 and MiXCR, and retained in-frame beta chains. Under each unique CDR3 protein, matching rows form one entry showing the most common genes and DNA. Within this sample are around 2,000 distinct CDR3 sequences, with approximately 87% of them counted one time only. Under 4.5% of the sample is taken by the ten largest. The full study reports these points: According to the authors, in identical twins the way T cells responded to vaccination appeared partly convergent and partly personalized.

Counted from cysteine to phenylalanine, this CDR3 has 15 amino acids. Just the 45-base CDR3 DNA is kept, in frame starting at base 1. CDR1 SGHAT and CDR2 FQNNGV are derived from the germline V gene. Relative to germline, V is 5 bases shorter and J is 0 bases shorter, with 10 bases between their ends. This TCR was recovered from a woman younger than 35 who received the yellow fever vaccine. Donor details come from another sample of the same person, matched by shared clones. This sequence uses TRBV11-2 and TRBJ2-2, with no confidently assigned D gene. The sample here was T cells from blood (PBMCs), unsorted or a sorted subset (not recorded which), taken before or after yellow fever vaccination (not recorded which). The CDR3 reads as follows: CASSPLLANTGELFF. The sequenced DNA is TGTGCCAGCAGCCCACTACTTGCGAACACCGGGGAGCTGTTTTTT. Reference TRBV11-2 and TRBJ2-2 proteins supply the regions before and after the CDR3; the full variable domain is: EAGVAQSPRYKIIEKRQSVAFWCNPISGHATLYWYQQILGQGPKLLIQFQNNGVVDDSQLPKDRFSAERLKGVDSTLKIQPAKLEDSAVYLCASSPLLANTGELFFGEGSRLTVL.